These T cell receptor beta chains were read from a single sample in a study of blood T cells in healthy people across ages. TCRdb re-analysed the 5' RACE reads in MiXCR, keeping a single row per CDR3 protein. The sample has some 1.6 million distinct CDR3 sequences; roughly 30% are singletons. The specimen was blood. The source of these receptors is a woman aged 30 to 39 in good health. Both conserved end residues are part of each CDR3. Where a row states a size, it is once, few, many or the class of an expanded clone; other rows omit it.

TRBV20-1	many	CSAPSGGGAQYF
TRBV30	NA	CAWSPGVGDYGYTF
TRBV6-2/TRBV6-3	NA	CASSNGGGYNEQYF
TRBV11-2	many	CASSLDRNQPQHF
TRBV9	NA	CASSVGLAGGPSTDTQYF
TRBV20-1	few	CSARSNSGANVLTF
TRBV29-1	many	CSVDGQGGSYEQYF
TRBV6-5	NA	CASSPGQGTYYNEQFF
TRBV12-3/TRBV12-4	many	CASSQGQGAAGNEQFF
TRBV5-5	few	CASSVTATYEQYF
TRBV5-1	NA	CASSSGGGPMLPDTQYF
TRBV9	few	CASSARDREDEQYF
TRBV9	NA	CASSVGPIDTEAFF
TRBV4-2	many	CASSPNRASSPTDTQYF
TRBV6-1	few	CASTGIANYGYTF
TRBV11-2	few	CASSSRPSGGSGEQYF
TRBV7-9	NA	CASRQGTGGGSPLHF
TRBV6-5	NA	CASSYRAWGRYEQYF
TRBV5-5	few	CASSLGPNRKNTEAFF
TRBV7-2	NA	CASSSVPGQYNTEAFF
TRBV24-1	NA	CATGPGRGVDNEQFF
TRBV10-3	NA	CAISEDAWGDGGTDTRYF
TRBV12-3/TRBV12-4	NA	CASSLNGDYEYNEQFF
TRBV29-1	many	CSVDGGANNSPLHF
TRBV5-1	NA	CASSSSGAFNYGYTF
TRBV20-1	NA	CSARGRALSYEQYF
TRBV12-3/TRBV12-4	many	CASSLGWETQYF
TRBV20-1	NA	CSARAGGPGQPQHF
TRBV12-3/TRBV12-4	few	CASTLRDSTDTQYF
TRBV5-1	NA	CASSSDRRYTDTQYF
TRBV28	many	CASSSPLEQYF
TRBV7-9	many	CASSWDRNTEAFF
TRBV3-1	few	CASSPLGTGEQYF
TRBV7-7	NA	CASSFNCGGRAHTEAFF
TRBV11-2	NA	CASSPGPADEQYF
TRBV7-3	few	CASSWGQGSSETQYF
TRBV20-1	few	CSARVWGQGGNEQFF
TRBV5-1	few	CASSHTLAGETDTQYF
TRBV7-9	few	CASSLPSPNMNTEAFF
TRBV4-1	NA	CASSQDMGHGAFF
TRBV12-3/TRBV12-4	few	CASSLGGRGRQETQYF
TRBV24-1	NA	CATSDLGADNEQFF
TRBV6-1	NA	CASRGTAFGNQPQHF
TRBV6-2/TRBV6-3	many	CASSRRTSGVSGANVLTF
TRBV2	NA	CASSETERYGYTF
TRBV30	NA	CAFRDRGDLLNEKLFF
TRBV20-1	few	CSVDRGGFDEQFF
TRBV2	NA	CASIPGRGVGSYNEQFF
TRBV20-1	NA	CSVPTSGQRIAKNIQYF
TRBV9	NA	CASSVEIAGGRETQYF
TRBV15	NA	CATSHEGAAFF
TRBV14	NA	CASSQPGPGETYEQYF
TRBV6-2/TRBV6-3	NA	CASSQSNNQPQHF